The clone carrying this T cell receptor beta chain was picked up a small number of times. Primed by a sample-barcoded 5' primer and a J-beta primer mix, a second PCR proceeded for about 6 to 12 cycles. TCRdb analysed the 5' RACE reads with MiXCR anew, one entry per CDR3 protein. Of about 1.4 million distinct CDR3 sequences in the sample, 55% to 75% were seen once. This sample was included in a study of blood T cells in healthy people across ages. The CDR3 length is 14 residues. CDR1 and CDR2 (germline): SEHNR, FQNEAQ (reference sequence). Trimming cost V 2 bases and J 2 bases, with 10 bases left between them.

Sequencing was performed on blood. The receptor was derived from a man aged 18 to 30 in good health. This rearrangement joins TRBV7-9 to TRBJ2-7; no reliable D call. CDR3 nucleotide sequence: TGTGCCAGCAGCTTAAGTGCGGTAACCTACGAGCAGTACTTC. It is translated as CASSLSAVTYEQYF.